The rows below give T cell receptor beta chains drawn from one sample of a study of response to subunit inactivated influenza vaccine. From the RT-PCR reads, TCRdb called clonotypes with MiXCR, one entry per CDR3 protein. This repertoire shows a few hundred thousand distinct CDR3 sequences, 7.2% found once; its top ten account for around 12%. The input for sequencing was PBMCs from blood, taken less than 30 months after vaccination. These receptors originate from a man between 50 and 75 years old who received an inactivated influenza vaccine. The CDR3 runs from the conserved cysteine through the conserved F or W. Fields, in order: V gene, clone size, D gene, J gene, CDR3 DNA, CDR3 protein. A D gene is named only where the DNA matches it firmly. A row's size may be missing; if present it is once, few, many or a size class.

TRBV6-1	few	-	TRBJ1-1	TGTGCCAGCAGAAGCTCCCTCGGACCTACGAGGGGAGCTTTCTTT	CASRSSLGPTRGAFF
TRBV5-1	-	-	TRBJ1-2	TGCGCCAGCAGCTTGAGGTCCGGAGGCCAGTATGGCTACACCTTC	CASSLRSGGQYGYTF
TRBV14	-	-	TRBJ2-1	TGTGCCAGCAGCCCCGGACAGGGTTGGCTTGCTGCCCTGGCGGGAGTAAGCTCCTACAATGAGCAGTTCTTC	CASSPGQGWLAALAGVSSYNEQFF
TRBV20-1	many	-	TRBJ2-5	TGCAGTGCTAAGAATCTTGGGGAGACCCAGTACTTC	CSAKNLGETQYF
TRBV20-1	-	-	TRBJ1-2	TGCAGACAGGGATCTGACTATGGCTACACCTTC	CRQGSDYGYTF
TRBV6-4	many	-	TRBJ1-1	TGTGCCAGCAGTGAAACTCCGGGACTCTGGGCTTTCTTT	CASSETPGLWAFF
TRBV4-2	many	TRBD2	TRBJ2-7	TGTGCCAGCAGCCAAGACGGCGGGAGGGCCTACGAGCAGTACTTC	CASSQDGGRAYEQYF
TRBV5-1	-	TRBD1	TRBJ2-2	TGCGCCAGCAGCTTCGGACAGGGGGCGGCCGGGGAGCTGTTTTTT	CASSFGQGAAGELFF
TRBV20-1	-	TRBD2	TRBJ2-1	TGCAGTGCCCGAGTAGCGGGGGGTAGCGATGAGCAGTTCTTC	CSARVAGGSDEQFF
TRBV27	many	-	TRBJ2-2	TGTGCCAGCAGCCCATTCAGGAACACCGGGGAGCTGTTTTTT	CASSPFRNTGELFF
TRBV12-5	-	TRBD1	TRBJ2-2	TGTGCTAGTGGTTCTGGACAGGGGCCCATCGGGGAGCTGTTTTTT	CASGSGQGPIGELFF
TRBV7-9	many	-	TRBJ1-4	TGTGCCAGCAGCTCACAGGGATATGAACTGTTTTTT	CASSSQGYELFF
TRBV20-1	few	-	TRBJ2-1	TGCAGTGCTAGAGATTGGCGGAGAGGAAGAACCTACAATGAGCAGTTCTTC	CSARDWRRGRTYNEQFF
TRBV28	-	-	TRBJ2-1	TGTGCCAGCATGGCGGGATTATCCTACAATGAGCAGTTCTTC	CASMAGLSYNEQFF
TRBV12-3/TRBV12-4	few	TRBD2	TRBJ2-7	TGTGCCAGCAGTTTTCGGTCAGGGACTAGCGGTACCTACGAGCAGTACTTC	CASSFRSGTSGTYEQYF